The rows below give T cell receptor beta chains drawn from one sample of a study of T cells after yellow fever vaccination. TCRdb independently ran MiXCR on the 5' RACE reads; one entry per CDR3 protein. The data contain around 310,000 distinct CDR3 sequences, around 4.5% of them singletons. The source was PBMCs, collected 15 days after the yellow fever booster vaccination. The receptors originated from a man aged 18 to 29 who received the YFV17D yellow fever vaccine. Each CDR3 is given with its conserved first and last residue. D genes are given only for firm matches. Size tells how often a clone was seen (once, few, many) or the class of an expanded clone, and some rows leave it out.

D gene,J gene,clone size,V gene,CDR3 DNA,CDR3 protein
.,TRBJ2-3,many,TRBV4-3,TGCGCCAGCAGCCATGCGACCAATGGGGCGGGGGATACGCAGTATTTT,CASSHATNGAGDTQYF
.,TRBJ1-1,many,TRBV4-3,TGCGCCAGCAGCCAAGATTCTCGGCCACAAGCTTTCTTT,CASSQDSRPQAFF
.,TRBJ2-5,few,TRBV11-2,TGTGCCAGCAGCACCGCGGTGGAGACCCAGTACTTC,CASSTAVETQYF
.,TRBJ1-1,many,TRBV27,TGTGCCAGCAGTTTATCTACCTCTATGGGGGGAACTGAAGCTTTCTTT,CASSLSTSMGGTEAFF
.,TRBJ2-3,many,TRBV6-1,TGTGCCAGCAGTGCGAACTGGGGGGCAGATACGCAGTATTTT,CASSANWGADTQYF
.,TRBJ1-6,.,TRBV6-5,TGTGCCAGCAGTCGGTGGGATTCACCCCTCCACTTT,CASSRWDSPLHF
TRBD1,TRBJ2-3,many,TRBV7-9,TGTGCCAGCAGTCCCTGGACAGGGGTGGGCACAGATACGCAGTATTTT,CASSPWTGVGTDTQYF
.,TRBJ2-1,few,TRBV3-1,TGTGCCAGCAGCCAAGACCGGGCCAATGAGCAGTTCTTC,CASSQDRANEQFF
.,TRBJ1-2,.,TRBV30,TGTGCCTGGACCGGGGACGACGCTAACTATGGCTACACCTTC,CAWTGDDANYGYTF
.,TRBJ1-4,many,TRBV12-3/TRBV12-4,TGTGCCAGCACCGGCCCCCGGGATCCAAATGAAAAACTGTTTTTT,CASTGPRDPNEKLFF
.,TRBJ2-7,many,TRBV7-9,TGTGCCAGCAGCTTAGGGGAAGGGCGCGAGCAGTACTTC,CASSLGEGREQYF
.,TRBJ2-5,.,TRBV28,TGTGCCAGCAGTTCTATCGGTTCGCAGTACTTC,CASSSIGSQYF
.,TRBJ2-5,many,TRBV25-1,TGTGCCAGCAGTGCGGGCTCACAAGAGACCCAGTACTTC,CASSAGSQETQYF
.,TRBJ2-1,.,TRBV3-1,TGTGCCAGCAGCCACTTCTTCGGGGCCTCCTACAATGAGCAGTTCTTC,CASSHFFGASYNEQFF
.,TRBJ2-3,many,TRBV6-4,TGTGCCAGCAGTGGGAACCCAACAGATACGCAGTATTTT,CASSGNPTDTQYF
.,TRBJ2-1,many,TRBV6-4,TGTGCCAGCAGTGAGTGGGCCGTCTCCTACAATGAGCAGTTCTTC,CASSEWAVSYNEQFF
.,TRBJ2-5,.,TRBV10-3,TGTGCCATCAGCCAGGGGGGAGGAGAGACCCAGTACTTC,CAISQGGGETQYF
.,TRBJ1-1,.,TRBV5-1,TGCGCCAGCAGCTTAGCCTCCATGAGCCCAAACACTGAAGCTTTCTTT,CASSLASMSPNTEAFF
.,TRBJ1-5,many,TRBV6-1,TGTGCCAGCGCCCCTGAAGGCGGTCAGCCCCAGCATTTT,CASAPEGGQPQHF
.,TRBJ1-1,.,TRBV3-1,TGTGCCAGCAGCCCAAAGATGCACACTGAAGCTTTCTTT,CASSPKMHTEAFF
TRBD1,TRBJ2-5,once,TRBV18,TGTGCCAGCTCACCCGCGACAGGGATGGAGACCCAGTACTTC,CASSPATGMETQYF
TRBD2,TRBJ2-1,.,TRBV6-1,TGTGCCAGCAGCGGACCCAAACCGGGGACTAGCGGGGGGGAAACATACAATGAGCAGTTCTTC,CASSGPKPGTSGGETYNEQFF
.,TRBJ2-5,few,TRBV6-2/TRBV6-3,TGTGCCAGCAGTTCCGCCGGGACACTGGAGACCCAGTACTTC,CASSSAGTLETQYF
.,TRBJ2-1,many,TRBV3-1,TGTGCCAGCAGCCAAGTTGGCACAGCCTACAATGAGCAGTTCTTC,CASSQVGTAYNEQFF
.,TRBJ1-3,.,TRBV10-3,TGTGCCATCAGTGGACAGCCTAGCTCTGGAAACACCATATATTTT,CAISGQPSSGNTIYF
.,TRBJ2-2,.,TRBV5-1,TGCGCCAGCAGCTTGAGCGGTTTACCCGGGGAGCTGTTTTTT,CASSLSGLPGELFF
TRBD2,TRBJ2-2,many,TRBV4-3,TGCGCCAGCAGCCAAGATCTGGCGGGGGGGCCGAACACCGGGGAGCTGTTTTTT,CASSQDLAGGPNTGELFF
.,TRBJ2-6,few,TRBV5-1,TGCGCCAGCAGCGACGCGGGGCCCACTGGGGCCAACGTCCTGACTTTC,CASSDAGPTGANVLTF
.,TRBJ2-2,many,TRBV12-3/TRBV12-4,TGTGCCAGCAGTCTGGGGCTAGAGGAGATAGGCGGGGAGCTGTTTTTT,CASSLGLEEIGGELFF
TRBD1,TRBJ1-1,many,TRBV12-3/TRBV12-4,TGTGCCAGCAGTTTGGACAGGGAGAACACTGAAGCTTTCTTT,CASSLDRENTEAFF
.,TRBJ2-2,.,TRBV27,TGTGCCAGCAGTCACGGGCCGCAGAGCGGGGAGCTGTTTTTT,CASSHGPQSGELFF
TRBD2,TRBJ2-7,many,TRBV27,TGTGCCAGCCAGGAAAGTAGCGGGGGCTTCTACGAGCAGTACTTC,CASQESSGGFYEQYF
.,TRBJ1-2,many,TRBV19,TGTGCCAGTAGTCCAGACAGTCTCTATGGCTACACCTTC,CASSPDSLYGYTF
TRBD1,TRBJ1-2,few,TRBV4-3,TGCGCCAGCTCACCCCGTCGGGACAGAGACTTATATGGCTACACCTTC,CASSPRRDRDLYGYTF
.,TRBJ1-1,many,TRBV9,TGTGCCAGCAGCGTCACGGGGACCACTGAAGCTTTCTTT,CASSVTGTTEAFF
TRBD1,TRBJ1-4,many,TRBV5-6,TGTGCCAGCAGCTGGGACAGCGGGGAAAAACTGTTTTTT,CASSWDSGEKLFF
.,TRBJ1-1,many,TRBV4-3,TGCGCCAGCAGCCAAGATCTGGGGCGGCGTGAAGCTTTCTTT,CASSQDLGRREAFF
TRBD1,TRBJ2-7,many,TRBV7-9,TGTGCCAGCAGCTTAACGGACAGGTACTACGAGCAGTACTTC,CASSLTDRYYEQYF
TRBD1,TRBJ2-7,many,TRBV6-6,TGTGCCAGTGGGGGACAGGCAACCTACGAGCAGTACTTC,CASGGQATYEQYF
.,TRBJ2-3,many,TRBV7-2,TGTGCCAGCAGCTTAGTGGCCGCTCCAGATACGCAGTATTTT,CASSLVAAPDTQYF
TRBD2,TRBJ2-3,many,TRBV20-1,TGCAGTGCTAGTGGGCTAGCGGGGGGGAATCCCCTCGCAGATACGCAGTATTTT,CSASGLAGGNPLADTQYF
.,TRBJ2-7,many,TRBV5-1,TGCGCCAGCAGCTTGGATCTGACTAGATCGCTAGCCTACGAGCAGTACTTC,CASSLDLTRSLAYEQYF
.,TRBJ2-3,medium-sized,TRBV10-1,TGCGCCAGCAGTGGAATTGGTACGCAGTATTTT,CASSGIGTQYF
.,TRBJ2-1,few,TRBV7-3,TGTGCCAGCGGGGGGACACACAATGAGCAGTTCTTC,CASGGTHNEQFF
TRBD2,TRBJ2-3,many,TRBV10-3,TGTGCCATCAGGGGAGCGGGGGTAGATACGCAGTATTTT,CAIRGAGVDTQYF
TRBD2,TRBJ2-3,few,TRBV12-3/TRBV12-4,TGTGCCAGCAGTTTACGGCGGGGGATAGATACGCAGTATTTT,CASSLRRGIDTQYF
TRBD2,TRBJ2-1,many,TRBV4-2,TGTGCCAGCTTAAGCGGGGGGACAACCTACAATGAGCAGTTCTTC,CASLSGGTTYNEQFF
.,TRBJ1-2,many,TRBV7-9,TGTGCCAGCAGCTTATTCCCCAGGGGCTATAACTATGGCTACACCTTC,CASSLFPRGYNYGYTF
.,TRBJ1-1,few,TRBV20-1,TGCAGTGCCTCAGATGGTGGGACAAGGAACACTGAAGCTCTCTTT,CSASDGGTRNTEALF
TRBD1,TRBJ1-2,many,TRBV25-1,TGTGCCAGCAGTCCAGGGGGTTATGGCTACACCTTC,CASSPGGYGYTF
TRBD1,TRBJ2-3,.,TRBV5-6,TGTGGAGTAGGGGGCGACCGTCGGTCGGCGCAGTATTTT,CGVGGDRRSAQYF
.,TRBJ2-3,.,TRBV5-1,TGCGCCAGCAGAAGACGGGGGAGTAGCACAGATACGCAGTATTTT,CASRRRGSSTDTQYF
.,TRBJ1-3,many,TRBV4-3,TGCGCCAGCAGCCTCGACCTCAAGGCCACTACCTCTGGAAACACCATATATTTT,CASSLDLKATTSGNTIYF
.,TRBJ1-2,many,TRBV15,TGTGCCACCAGCATTAGGACCGTATATGACTATGGCTACACCTTC,CATSIRTVYDYGYTF
.,TRBJ2-2,many,TRBV7-8,TGTGCCAGCAGCCTCCCCCGGATCCCCGGGGAGCTGTTTTTT,CASSLPRIPGELFF